This T cell receptor (beta chain) emerged from a study of early T cells in non-severe SARS-CoV-2 infection (dated by TCRdb to the early 2020s). Regarding the research as a whole: TCR sequencing used bulk RNA from unsorted whole blood, so alpha and beta chains could not be paired.

V gives up 6 bases and J gives up 5 bases, and the segment between their germline ends measures 16 bases. The CDR1 and CDR2 encoded by the germline V gene are SQVTM and ANQGSEA. Inclusive of the bounding cysteine and phenylalanine, the CDR3 is 13 residues long. The entry retains the CDR3 DNA only, 39 bases that are in frame from base 1. The library was obtained by 5' RACE. Sequencing was carried out with a NextSeq 500. To correct for sequencing error and PCR bias, the TCR library protocol tagged individual cDNA molecules with unique molecular identifiers. TCR alpha and beta chains were both sequenced, and the abundances of alpha and beta sequences in each sample were closely correlated with each other. In the authors' own workflow: Decombinator V4 was used to perform V gene, J gene and CDR3 annotation of TCR sequences. TCRs were defined as expanded if a significant change between any two time points was detected under a Poisson model with p below 0.0001. TCR abundances were normalised to the total number of TCRs sequenced in each sample and reported as counts per million. TRAV1-2 paired with TRAJ12, TRAJ20 or TRAJ33 defined MAIT TCRs, while TRAV10 paired with TRAJ18 defined iNKT TCRs. VDJdb, accessed on 1 November 2021, was searched for TCRs annotated for CMV, EBV and SARS-CoV-2, and TCRs annotated for more than one antigen were excluded. TCRdb reran the public reads through fastp at Q25 and MiXCR, keeping productive beta chains. Rows matching on CDR3 protein sequence are summarized as one entry with the most common DNA and genes. V and J calls and clone size were set by TCRdb, not the authors. Across this sample there are about 72,000 distinct CDR3 sequences, with less than 9.5% seen only once. The ten biggest clones cover about 3.5% of the sample.

Set within a cohort of healthcare workers in London, UK, this nested case-control study involved weekly PCR testing of nasopharyngeal swabs along with blood sampling. Between 23 and 31 March 2020, the week of the UK lockdown, healthcare workers were enrolled and then followed up weekly for as long as 16 weeks. In its sample, this clonotype was seen a few times. The antigen this receptor binds is unknown. Base qualities are not at hand, and no much larger clone is one base apart. Study-level results and caveats: VDJdb matching was skewed toward anti-spike CD8 responses, so virus-specific expansions were likely underestimated and private and CD4 specificities were missed.

The V gene is TRBV29-1 and the J gene is TRBJ2-5; the D gene is perhaps TRBD1, on 5 matching bases. This TCR came from an adult who was a healthcare worker with PCR-confirmed SARS-CoV-2 infection or an uninfected control (not recorded which). Sequencing was done on a sample of whole blood. CDR3 sequence: CSVGKTARETQYF. The DNA sequence is given as TGCAGCGTAGGCAAGACAGCGAGGGAGACCCAGTACTTC.